A selection of T cell receptor beta chains follows, all from one sample in a study of cytomegalovirus exposure and HLA in healthy donors. Assay used: immunoSEQ multiplex PCR; TCRdb lists only in-frame clones, some missing. The sample lists under 140,000 clones, roughly 90% occurring once. The sample was PBMCs. The receptors were gathered from a woman in her 30s in good health and CMV-seropositive. Each CDR3 is given without its conserved first and last residue.

>11|TRBV5-6
ASSYERTALGY
>12|TRBV5-1
ASSQGQGAYGYT
>15|TRBV4-2
ASSQELAGGLVGELF
>9|TRBV5-5
ASSFTSEQF
>11|TRBV29-1
SARREITDTQY
>12|TRBV10-3
AIRDSKTSVEQF
>13|TRBV27
ASSSIRGSTGELF
>13|TRBV27
ASSGPGLVAGELF
>13|TRBV2
ASRDRGVGANVLT
>14|TRBV4-1
ASSQELGLNQETQY
>9|TRBV10-3
ATRQGNGYT
>12|TRBV4-1
ASSQVGAVGEQY
>10|TRBV25-1
ASSGQGAQAF
>11|TRBV5-6
ASSSGVPYEQY
>16|TRBV5-6
ASSYLGTSGGSYNEQF
>12|TRBV2
ASRRRGGDYGYT
>10|TRBV27
ASSSPLEALH
>15|TRBV4-2
ASSQGAAHGTTDTQY
>12|TRBV18
ASSPPESREKLF
>15|TRBV28
ASRRAGTAYYQETQY
>10|TRBV11-2
ASSSGYNEQF
>16|TRBV28
ASSFIFGRGGKGGELF
>11|TRBV19
ASSIVYPGELF
>13|TRBV6-6
ASSPQGYSNQPQH
>12|TRBV6-1
ASSGRDRDHEQY
>13|TRBV7-2
ASSLALSSTDTQY
>16|TRBV7-8
ASSLGDYKKSSPSEQY
>13|TRBV7-9
ASTASKERNTEAF
>12|TRBV5-1
ASSFSGAGDTQY
>15|TRBV19
ASSYSGGPNSNQPQH
>12|TRBV5-4
ASSLPGVNTEAF
>10|TRBV25-1
ASSGRGHEQF
>16|TRBV4-1
ASSQMLGVALNTDTQY
>11|TRBV5-1
ASSLTLGNEQF
>9|TRBV7-9
ASSLTYEQY
>11|TRBV6-1
ASSTRLGDTQY
>12|TRBV2
ASSQDRASYEQY
>14|TRBV5-1
ASSLSSGRVLYEQY
>10|TRBV5-1
ASSLASDTQY
>11|TRBV13
ASSLGGNEKLF
>11|TRBV14
ASSQQGYNEQF
>11|TRBV7-8
ASSPSGMGIQY
>14|TRBV5-1
ASSLGDRGGTDTQY
>13|TRBV5-1
ASSLLLAETYEQY
>13|TRBV9
ASSVGGDALREQY
>14|TRBV27
ASSFTGRGREETQY
>14|TRBV7-3
ASSLGAGGPVDTQY
>16|TRBV28
ASSGRLAGVTGYNEQF
>12|TRBV6-5
ASRRTSGTYEQY
>10|TRBV6-5
ASSYLAGELF
>13|TRBV28
ASSLVLAKMSEQY
>12|TRBV28
ASSTGQAITEAF